This T cell receptor (beta chain) derives from a study of cytomegalovirus exposure and HLA in healthy donors. CDR1 and CDR2 from the germline V gene are SEHNR and FQNEAQ (reference sequence). The CDR3 spans 13 residues. Trimming removed 7 bases from V and 4 bases from J, with 13 bases in between. Profiled with immunoSEQ multiplex PCR; TCRdb holds only in-frame clones, not every one. The data contain fewer than 120,000 clones, around nine tenths of them seen just once; the ten biggest clones take up under 2%. This receptor was obtained from a woman between 18 and 29 years old in good health and CMV-seronegative. The sequenced material came from PBMCs. The chain carries TRBV7-9 and TRBJ1-1; a possible D gene is TRBD1 (5 bases). CDR3 sequence reads: CASTPPGATEAFF. The CDR3 nucleotides read TGTGCCAGCACCCCTCCTGGGGCCACTGAAGCTTTCTTT.